A single T cell receptor (beta chain) is shown here with its context. The antigen remains undetermined. This sample is drawn from a study of cytomegalovirus exposure and HLA in healthy donors. Points from the study as a whole: A missense DCLRE1C variant was associated with V- and J-gene trimming of TCR beta chains in a later analysis, and an independent cohort replicated the association.

CDR3 length: 12 residues. Germline V gene sequence: CDR1 SQVTM, CDR2 ANQGSEA. With 4 bases removed from V and 8 bases from J, the gap between germline ends came to 14 bases. The PCR was carried out with 60 Vbeta primers and 13 Jbeta primers. In the original workflow: Approximately 10 million shared chains were among roughly 81 million unique TCR beta chains counted in a later analysis. Assay used: immunoSEQ multiplex PCR; TCRdb lists only in-frame clones, some missing. That table gives V, J and clone size, and the DNA gave D and trimming. Found here are more than 95,000 clones, roughly 86% of them singletons; the top ten hold around 2%.

Sample: PBMCs. J is TRBJ1-1 and V is TRBV29-1; perhaps TRBD1 as D (6 bases). This clonotype originated in a man younger than 35 in good health and CMV-seronegative. CDR3 region: CSVARQGSEAFF. Written as DNA, the CDR3 is TGCAGCGTTGCTCGGCAGGGGTCGGAAGCTTTCTTT.